This TCR beta chain was recorded in a study of blood T cell repertoires in COVID-19. Study at large: COVID-19 samples from acute and convalescent phases originated in the United States, Italy and Spain. PBMCs, B-cell-depleted T cells, or T cells were the source of the cDNA or gDNA that made up the material.

In the original processing: Amplification of reference gene primers provided the estimated nucleated cell counts. Clones were sequenced by immunoSEQ multiplex PCR, and TCRdb holds only the in-frame ones, with some missing. Clonal size and the V and J genes are those of that table, whereas D and trimming came from the DNA. The sample includes about 260,000 clones, 86% of them seen just once. Cohorts were assigned according to the clinical history that participants reported. V was shortened by 2 bases and J by 10 bases, with 10 bases between the two germline ends. In germline, CDR1 is SGHNT, CDR2 YYREEE (reference sequence). The CDR3 is made up of 13 amino acids.

This chain connects TRBV5-4 to TRBJ1-6; D unresolved. The specimen was PBMCs or T cells enriched from blood (not recorded which). This sequence originates from a woman aged 45-60 years who had recovered from COVID-19. Here the CDR3 reads CASSFDHNSPLHF. As DNA, the CDR3 is TGTGCCAGCAGCTTTGATCACAACTCACCCCTCCACTTT. The full variable domain, its missing parts supplied by reference TRBV5-4 and TRBJ1-6, is ETGVTQSPTHLIKTRGQQVTLRCSSQSGHNTVSWYQQALGQGPQFIFQYYREEENGRGNFPPRFSGLQFPNYSSELNVNALELDDSALYLCASSFDHNSPLHFGNGTRLTVT.